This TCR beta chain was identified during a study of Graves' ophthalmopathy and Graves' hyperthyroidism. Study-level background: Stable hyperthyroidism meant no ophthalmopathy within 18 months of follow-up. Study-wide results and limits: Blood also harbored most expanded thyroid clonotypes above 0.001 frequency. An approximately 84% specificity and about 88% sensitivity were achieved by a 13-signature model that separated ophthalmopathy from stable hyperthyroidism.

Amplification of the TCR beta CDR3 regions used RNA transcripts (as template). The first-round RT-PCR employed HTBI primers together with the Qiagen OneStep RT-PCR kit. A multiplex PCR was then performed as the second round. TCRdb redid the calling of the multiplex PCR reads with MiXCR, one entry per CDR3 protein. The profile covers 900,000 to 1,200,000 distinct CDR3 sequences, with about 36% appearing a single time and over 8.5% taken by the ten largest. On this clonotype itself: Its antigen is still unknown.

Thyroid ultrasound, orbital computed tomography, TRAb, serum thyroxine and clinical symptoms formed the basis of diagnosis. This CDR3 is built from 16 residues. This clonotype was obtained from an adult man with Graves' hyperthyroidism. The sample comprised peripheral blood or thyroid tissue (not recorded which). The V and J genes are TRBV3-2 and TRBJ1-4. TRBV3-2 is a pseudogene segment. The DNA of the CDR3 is TGTGCCAGCAGCCTCGACACGACGGAGTCTAATGAAAAACTGTTTTTT. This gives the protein CASSLDTTESNEKLFF.